The 28 T cell receptor beta chains below all came from one sample that was sequenced in a study of blood T cell repertoires in COVID-19. The data were produced by immunoSEQ multiplex PCR, yet TCRdb's version contains in-frame clones alone and is incomplete. The sample contains approximately 120,000 clones, around 81% of which appear only once. Sequencing input: peripheral blood. Receptor source: a human donor in a cohort sampled during active or convalescent COVID-19.

The gene calls are TRBV7-6 and TRBJ2-1, with D perhaps matching TRBD1 (5 bases). V lost 2 bases, J lost 7 bases, and 12 bases lay in between. The CDR3 spans 14 residues. Germline CDR1 and CDR2: SGHVS and FNYEAQ. CDR3 DNA sequence: TGTGCCAGCAGCTTATTCAGGGTAGAAAATGAGCAGTTCTTC. Protein sequence: CASSLFRVENEQFF.

The chain couples TRBV29-1 to TRBJ2-7; D perhaps matches TRBD2 (5 bases). V lost 4 bases, J lost 3 bases, and 25 bases lay in between. The CDR3 length is 17 residues. Germline CDR1 reads SQVTM; CDR2 reads ANQGSEA. The CDR3 nucleotides read TGCAGCGTTGTTGGGATTGAGTTAAGCGGCCGTCTCTACGAGCAGTACTTC. This encodes CSVVGIELSGRLYEQYF.

V usage is TRBV10-3 and J usage is TRBJ2-2; D is possibly TRBD2 (6 bases). Per the germline V gene, CDR1 is ENHRY and CDR2 is SYGVKD. The V gene lost 0 bases and the J gene lost 6 bases, with 17 bases spanning the gap. The length of the CDR3 is 17 residues. CDR3 sequence reads: CAISESGDSRYAGELFF. For the CDR3, the DNA is TGTGCCATCAGTGAGTCTGGGGACTCCCGCTACGCCGGGGAGCTGTTTTTT.

The genes are TRBV4-2 and TRBJ1-2; perhaps TRBD1 as D (6 bases). Trimming pared 4 bases from V and 4 bases from J, leaving 16 bases between. The CDR3 totals 15 residues. Germline V gives CDR1 LGHNA, CDR2 YNFKEQ. The CDR3 region is CASSRDPGAGYGYTF. The CDR3 DNA reads as TGTGCCAGCAGCCGGGACCCAGGGGCGGGCTATGGCTACACCTTC.

The sample holds one count of this clone. CDR3 bases: TGTGCCAGCAGTTTTGACAGGGTCGGCTACGAGCAGTACTTC. Protein product: CASSFDRVGYEQYF. This rearrangement joins TRBV7-9 to TRBJ2-7; 7 bases are a match to TRBD1. The CDR3 extends over 14 amino acids. Germline V lookup: CDR1 SEHNR, CDR2 FQNEAQ (reference sequence). After removal of 6 bases from V and 3 bases from J, the junction contained 8 bases not matched to a gene.

This clone was recorded once. The chain has TRBV7-9 and TRBJ2-7; 8 bases fit TRBD2. CDR1 SEHNR and CDR2 FQNEAQ come from the germline V gene (reference sequence). The CDR3 has 14 residues. V shed 5 bases and J 4 bases; nucleotides not matched to a gene: 7. CDR3 DNA sequence: TGTGCCAGCAGCACACTAGCGGCACTTTACGAGCAGTACTTC. It yields the protein CASSTLAALYEQYF.

CDR3 sequence: CASRTAMNTEAFF. The CDR3 nucleotides read TGCGCCAGCCGGACAGCAATGAACACTGAAGCTTTCTTT. The V call is TRBV5-1, the J call TRBJ1-1; TRBD1 might be the D (6 bases). The germline gives CDR1 SGHRS, CDR2 YFSETQ. The CDR3 is 13 amino acids. Trimming removed 7 bases at V and 0 bases at J, with 10 bases between.

The chain is built from TRBV10-3 and TRBJ2-3; D is uncertain. CDR1 is ENHRY, CDR2 SYGVKD, per germline. This CDR3 has 13 amino acids. The V end was cut by 7 bases, the J end by 2 bases, with 10 bases between. The CDR3 region is CAITRVLTDTQYF. CDR3 sequence (DNA): TGTGCCATCACACGGGTCCTCACAGATACGCAGTATTTT.

The chain joins TRBV5-1 to TRBJ2-7; 11 bases are shared with TRBD1. Trimming cost V 6 bases and J 2 bases; bases outside gene matches: 10. This CDR3 is built from 16 residues. CDR1 and CDR2 from the germline V gene are SGHRS and YFSETQ. The CDR3 DNA is TGCGCCAGCACCCTAGGGGACAGGGGGACAACCTACGAGCAGTACTTC. Its translation is CASTLGDRGTTYEQYF.

This clone has just one count. The chain combines TRBV4-3 with TRBJ2-4; maybe TRBD1 (5 bases). This CDR3 is 18 amino acids long. Trimming cost V 4 bases and J 2 bases, with 21 bases left between them. The germline V gene encodes CDR1 LGHNA and CDR2 YSLEER. CDR3 nucleotide sequence: TGCGCCAGCAGCCCAAGAACAGGAGCTCGATCAACCAAAAACATTCAGTACTTC. Protein product: CASSPRTGARSTKNIQYF.

The J gene is TRBJ2-7, the V gene TRBV4-1, with TRBD1 matching 7 bases. Looked up from germline, CDR1 is MGHRA and CDR2 is YSYEKL. V lost 1 base to trimming and J lost 9 bases; unmatched junction nucleotides: 12. The CDR3 covers 15 residues. CDR3 nucleotide sequence: TGCGCCAGCAGCCAAGTGGGACAGAACCTACGAGGGCAGTACTTC. It specifies CASSQVGQNLRGQYF.

The rearrangement links TRBV30 to TRBJ1-5; possibly TRBD1 for D (5 bases). V was clipped by 0 bases and J by 5 bases, with 11 bases between them. This CDR3 is built from 14 residues. Germline V gene data show CDR1 as GTSNPN and CDR2 as SVGIG (reference sequence). DNA for the CDR3: TGTGCCTGGAGTGTCGGGGGAGTTCATCAGCCCCAGCATTTT. It is translated as CAWSVGGVHQPQHF.

V usage is TRBV5-1 and J usage is TRBJ2-7; 8 bases line up with TRBD1. CDR3 size: 17 residues. Germline CDR1 reads SGHRS; CDR2 reads YFSETQ. J was trimmed by 0 bases and V by 4 bases; bases with no gene match: 12. The CDR3 is CASSPGQGRTSSYEQYF. CDR3 bases: TGCGCCAGCAGCCCAGGACAGGGTCGAACTAGCTCCTACGAGCAGTACTTC.

The chain is built from TRBV7-8 and TRBJ1-2, with TRBD1 as a possible D gene (6 bases). Germline assignment: CDR1 SGHVS and CDR2 FQNEAQ. The CDR3 spans 15 residues. Trimming shortened V by 2 bases and J by 7 bases, and 17 bases separated the two germline ends. CDR3 loop: CASSLPSGASAGYTF. The CDR3 DNA reads TGTGCCAGCAGCTTACCATCAGGGGCCTCGGCTGGCTACACCTTC.

The V call is TRBV28, the J call TRBJ1-1; D gene unclear. Germline assignment: CDR1 MDHEN and CDR2 SYDVKM. This CDR3 region has 11 residues. Trimming cost V 7 bases and J 1 base, with 4 bases left between them. CDR3 DNA sequence: TGTGCCAGCAACTGGAACACTGAAGCTTTCTTT. It is translated as CASNWNTEAFF. Using reference TRBV28 and TRBJ1-1 for the parts outside the CDR3, the full variable domain is DVKVTQSSRYLVKRTGEKVFLECVQDMDHENMFWYRQDPGLGLRLIYFSYDVKMKEKGDIPEGYSVSREKKERFSLILESASTNQTSMYLCASNWNTEAFFGQGTRLTVV.

This clone appeared once. The rearrangement links TRBV28 to TRBJ1-1, with 8 positions matching TRBD1. Germline CDR1 and CDR2: MDHEN and SYDVKM. The trim removed 3 bases at V and 10 bases at J, leaving 10 bases unmatched. The CDR3 consists of 14 residues. For the CDR3, the DNA is TGTGCCAGCAGTTTGAGGGGAAAACAGGGGGGAGCTTTCTTT. Protein product: CASSLRGKQGGAFF.

V usage is TRBV2 and J usage is TRBJ1-4; 8 bases are shared with TRBD1. Per the germline V gene, CDR1 is SNHLY and CDR2 is FYNNEI. The CDR3 contains 15 residues. V lost 4 bases, J lost 8 bases, and 9 bases stayed unmatched. The chain's CDR3 is CASSARTGQDEKLFF. The CDR3 DNA is TGTGCCAGCAGTGCCAGGACAGGGCAGGACGAAAAACTGTTTTTT.

The J gene is TRBJ2-5, the V gene TRBV4-2; 9 positions agree with TRBD2. The CDR3 is 17 residues long. The germline gives CDR1 LGHNA, CDR2 YNFKEQ. V lost 1 base to trimming and J lost 5 bases; unmatched junction nucleotides: 11. The CDR3 nucleotides are TGTGCCAGCAGCCAAGTGCAGCGGGGGGCCGGGGGTGAGACCCAGTACTTC. This translates into CASSQVQRGAGGETQYF.

The chain links TRBV19 to TRBJ2-3, with TRBD1 as a possible D gene (5 bases). In germline, CDR1 is LNHDA, CDR2 SQIVND (reference sequence). This CDR3 region has 15 residues. Trimming stripped 3 bases from V and 4 bases from J, with 14 bases between. The CDR3 protein is CASSIQVRVADTQYF. The CDR3 region has the DNA TGTGCCAGTAGTATCCAGGTCAGGGTTGCAGATACGCAGTATTTT.

The rearrangement uses TRBV14 and TRBJ2-7; 8 bases align to TRBD1. This CDR3 has 15 residues. Trimming took 6 bases from V and 5 from J; bases not matched to a gene: 12. Germline V CDR1 and CDR2: SGHDN, FVKESK. The CDR3 coding sequence is TGTGCCAGCAGTTTAAGGACAGGGACGAAAAACGAGCAGTACTTC. As protein: CASSLRTGTKNEQYF.

J is TRBJ1-5 and V is TRBV2; D gene ambiguous. The CDR3 sequence is 13 residues long. Per germline, CDR1 SNHLY and CDR2 FYNNEI. V shed 5 bases and J shed 7 bases, with 12 bases lying between them. The CDR3 DNA reads TGTGCCAGCAGTCGGATAGACTTGCAGCCCCAGCATTTT. This codes for CASSRIDLQPQHF.

The genes are TRBV27 and TRBJ2-7; D remains ambiguous. The CDR3 totals 11 residues. Trimming left V 4 bases short and J 3 bases short, with 4 bases between. Germline CDR1 reads MNHEY; CDR2 reads SMNVEV (reference sequence). CDR3 sequence reads: CASSSYYEQYF. As DNA, the CDR3 is TGTGCCAGCAGTTCCTACTACGAGCAGTACTTC.

The chain has TRBV4-3 and TRBJ2-1; the match to TRBD2 covers 11 bases. Germline loops: CDR1 LGHNA, CDR2 YSLEER. The CDR3 length is 15 residues. V trimming: 1 base; J trimming: 8 bases; junction bases outside the gene matches: 4. The CDR3 is CASSQAQLAGDEQFF. CDR3 sequence (DNA): TGCGCCAGCAGCCAAGCGCAACTAGCGGGGGATGAGCAGTTCTTC.

The rearrangement joins TRBV7-9 to TRBJ2-7; D may be TRBD1 (6 bases). CDR3 length: 14 residues. Trimming pared 6 bases from V and 7 bases from J, leaving 19 bases between. The germline V gene encodes CDR1 SEHNR and CDR2 FQNEAQ (reference sequence). The chain's CDR3 is CASSHSAGAREQYF. The DNA for the CDR3 is TGTGCCAGCAGTCACTCGGCAGGGGCGAGGGAGCAGTACTTC.

V usage is TRBV3-1 (or the pseudogene TRBV3-2) and J usage is TRBJ1-1; D ambiguous. Looked up from germline, CDR1 is LGHDT and CDR2 is YNNKEL (reference sequence). Trimming removed 0 bases from V and 2 bases from J, with 13 bases in between. The CDR3 consists of 16 residues. The CDR3 region has the DNA TGTGCCAGCAGCCAAGATGTCGTTCATAGAAACACTGAAGCTTTCTTT. Translated, it gives CASSQDVVHRNTEAFF.

This chain links TRBV29-1 with TRBJ1-2, with 9 bases fitting TRBD1. V dropped 6 bases and J dropped 5; count of bases not matched to a gene: 7. Germline V gene data show CDR1 as SQVTM and CDR2 as ANQGSEA. CDR3 size: 13 residues. The CDR3 DNA reads as TGCAGCGTGAGACAGGGGGTAGAGTATGGCTACACCTTC. Its protein is CSVRQGVEYGYTF.

This clone was found once. The chain is built from TRBV28 and TRBJ2-7, with 8 bases identical to TRBD2. Per germline, CDR1 MDHEN and CDR2 SYDVKM. The CDR3 consists of 15 residues. V shed 4 bases and J 2 bases; nucleotides not matched to a gene: 7. In nucleotides, the CDR3 is TGTGCCAGCAGTTCCCAAGCGGGAGCAACCTACGAGCAGTACTTC. Translated: CASSSQAGATYEQYF.

This clone was observed a few times. The chain couples TRBV2 to TRBJ2-7; 10 bases map to TRBD2. Germline V gene sequence: CDR1 SNHLY, CDR2 FYNNEI. J gave up 3 bases and V 4 bases, and 3 bases lay outside the gene matches. This CDR3 comprises 14 residues. The CDR3 sequence: CASSGTSGHYEQYF. The CDR3 nucleotides are TGTGCCAGCAGTGGGACTAGCGGACACTACGAGCAGTACTTC.